This TCR beta chain was documented in a study of cytomegalovirus exposure and HLA in healthy donors. V lost 2 bases and J 1 base, leaving 9 bases between the germline ends. CDR1 is KGHSH and CDR2 is LQKENI in the germline V gene. This CDR3 has 14 amino acids. The PCR made use of 60 Vbeta and 13 Jbeta primers. This table comes from immunoSEQ multiplex PCR, and its TCRdb copy is limited to in-frame clones, with some not included. The table lists roughly 100,000 clones, 78% of them singletons, with approximately 1.3% in the top ten. Notes on the study in general: A few chains linked to CMV were shown in vitro to be specific for CMV antigens. As was reported, the HLA-A and HLA-B alleles of most subjects were accurately predicted from TCR beta sequences. The authors listed some 150 TCR beta chains as cytomegalovirus-associated. Sequencing depth roughly uniform across donors was assumed in presence/absence analyses.

As to this clone: Its antigen is undetermined.

Sequences were obtained from PBMCs. The J gene is TRBJ2-7, the V gene TRBV18, with D maybe TRBD1 (6 bases). The sequence was collected from a man aged 30 to 39 in good health and CMV-seronegative. CDR3 in DNA: TGTGCCAGCTCACCAGGGGGCCGTTCCTACGAGCAGTACTTC. Residues: CASSPGGRSYEQYF.